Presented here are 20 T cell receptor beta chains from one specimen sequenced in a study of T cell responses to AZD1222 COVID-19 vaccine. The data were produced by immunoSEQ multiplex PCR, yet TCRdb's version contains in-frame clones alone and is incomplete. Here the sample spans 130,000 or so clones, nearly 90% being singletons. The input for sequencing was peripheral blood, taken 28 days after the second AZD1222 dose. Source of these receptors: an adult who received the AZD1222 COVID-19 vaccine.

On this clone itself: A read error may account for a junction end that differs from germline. The CDR3 coding sequence is TGTACCAGTAGTCAGAGGGACAGGCGGAATGGCTACACCTTC. Translation: CTSSQRDRRNGYTF. This chain connects TRBV19 to TRBJ1-2, with 8 bases identical to TRBD1. This CDR3 has 14 amino acids. Germline V gene data show CDR1 as LNHDA and CDR2 as SQIVND (reference sequence).

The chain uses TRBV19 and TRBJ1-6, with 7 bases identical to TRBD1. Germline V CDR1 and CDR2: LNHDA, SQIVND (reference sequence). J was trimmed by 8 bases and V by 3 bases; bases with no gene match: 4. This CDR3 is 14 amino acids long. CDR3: CASSITGDDSPLHF. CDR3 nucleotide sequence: TGTGCCAGTAGTATTACAGGGGACGATTCACCCCTCCACTTT.

CDR3 amino acids: CASRIYGGIDEQYF. The DNA for the CDR3 is TGTGCCAGCAGGATTTATGGGGGAATCGACGAGCAGTACTTC. The chain couples TRBV5-6 to TRBJ2-7; D might be TRBD1 or TRBD2, each matching 5 bases. With 5 bases removed from V and 5 bases from J, the gap between germline ends came to 17 bases. CDR1 and CDR2 from the germline V gene are SGHDT and YYEEEE. The CDR3 contains 14 residues.

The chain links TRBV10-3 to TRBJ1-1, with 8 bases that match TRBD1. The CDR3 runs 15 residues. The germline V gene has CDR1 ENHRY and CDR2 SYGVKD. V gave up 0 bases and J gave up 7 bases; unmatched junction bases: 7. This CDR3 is CAISESGRGLDEAFF. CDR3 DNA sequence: TGTGCCATCAGTGAGTCGGGCAGGGGGCTGGATGAAGCTTTCTTT.

The CDR3 DNA sequence: TGTGCCAGCAGTTTGCTCGGAGGCCGGAAGGATCAGCCCCAGCATTTT. Its translation is CASSLLGGRKDQPQHF. V is TRBV27 and J is TRBJ1-5; D remains ambiguous. CDR3 length equals 16 residues. From germline, CDR1 is MNHEY and CDR2 SMNVEV (reference sequence). The V gene lost 3 bases and the J gene lost 5 bases, with 17 bases spanning the gap.

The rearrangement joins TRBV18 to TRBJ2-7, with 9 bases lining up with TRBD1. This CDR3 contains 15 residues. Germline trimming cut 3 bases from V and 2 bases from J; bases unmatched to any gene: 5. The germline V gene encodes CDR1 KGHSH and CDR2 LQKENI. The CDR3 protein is CASSPGTGRTYEQYF. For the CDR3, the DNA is TGTGCCAGCTCACCGGGGACAGGGCGTACCTACGAGCAGTACTTC.

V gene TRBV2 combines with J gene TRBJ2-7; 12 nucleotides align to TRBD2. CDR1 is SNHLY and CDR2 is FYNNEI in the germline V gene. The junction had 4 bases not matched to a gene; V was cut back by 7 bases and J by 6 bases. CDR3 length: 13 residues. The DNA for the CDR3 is TGTGCCAGCAAACTAGCGGGAGGTGGCGAGCAGTACTTC. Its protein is CASKLAGGGEQYF.

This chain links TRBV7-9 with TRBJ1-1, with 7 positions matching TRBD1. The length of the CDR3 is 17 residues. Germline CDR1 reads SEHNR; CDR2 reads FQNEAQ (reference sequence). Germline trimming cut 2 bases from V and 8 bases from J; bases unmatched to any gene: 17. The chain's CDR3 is CASSLSRTGEITPEAFF. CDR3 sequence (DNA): TGTGCCAGCAGCTTATCCCGGACAGGAGAGATAACGCCCGAAGCTTTCTTT.

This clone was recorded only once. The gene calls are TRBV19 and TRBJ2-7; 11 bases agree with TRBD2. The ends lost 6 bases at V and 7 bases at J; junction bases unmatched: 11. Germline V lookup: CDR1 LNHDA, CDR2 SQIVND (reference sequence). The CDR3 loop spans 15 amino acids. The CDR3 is CASSSRTSGFGEQYF. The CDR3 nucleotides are TGTGCCAGTAGCTCAAGGACTAGCGGGTTTGGGGAGCAGTACTTC.

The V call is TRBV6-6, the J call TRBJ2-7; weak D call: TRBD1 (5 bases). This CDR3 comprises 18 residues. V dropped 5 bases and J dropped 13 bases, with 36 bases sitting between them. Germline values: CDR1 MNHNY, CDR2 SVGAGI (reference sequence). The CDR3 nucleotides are TGTGCCAGCAGTCCCCACAGTACCCGGACACAACCAGTCCTACGGAGATACTTC. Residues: CASSPHSTRTQPVLRRYF.

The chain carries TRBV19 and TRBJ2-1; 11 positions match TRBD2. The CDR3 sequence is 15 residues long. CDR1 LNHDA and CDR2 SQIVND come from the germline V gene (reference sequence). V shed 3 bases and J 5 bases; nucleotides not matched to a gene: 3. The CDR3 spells CASSIGTSGHNEQFF. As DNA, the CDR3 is TGTGCCAGTAGTATCGGGACTAGCGGCCACAATGAGCAGTTCTTC.

DNA for the CDR3: TGTGCCAGCAGTTTCGACAGCTCCTATAATTCACCCCTCCACTTT. Amino acids: CASSFDSSYNSPLHF. This chain joins TRBV6-2 or TRBV6-3 and TRBJ1-6; D may be TRBD1 (5 bases). V was shortened by 4 bases and J by 0 bases, with 7 bases between the two germline ends. Germline V lookup: CDR1 MNHEY, CDR2 SVGEGT. The CDR3 is 15 amino acids.

The CDR3 DNA reads TGTGCCAGCAGAACTGACAGAAATAGCAATCAGCCCCAGCATTTT. Residues: CASRTDRNSNQPQHF. The chain carries TRBV6-5 and TRBJ1-5; D perhaps matches TRBD1 (5 bases). Germline loops: CDR1 MNHEY, CDR2 SVGAGI. The V end lost 6 bases, the J end lost 0 bases, and 12 bases lay between the germline ends. CDR3 size: 15 residues.

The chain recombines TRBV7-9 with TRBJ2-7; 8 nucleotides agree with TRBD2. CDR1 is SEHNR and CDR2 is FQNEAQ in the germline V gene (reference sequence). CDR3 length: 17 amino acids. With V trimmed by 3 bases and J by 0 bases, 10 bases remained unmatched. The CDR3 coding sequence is TGTGCCAGCAGCTTTCGAGCGGGAGACGGGAGCTCCTACGAGCAGTACTTC. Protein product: CASSFRAGDGSSYEQYF.

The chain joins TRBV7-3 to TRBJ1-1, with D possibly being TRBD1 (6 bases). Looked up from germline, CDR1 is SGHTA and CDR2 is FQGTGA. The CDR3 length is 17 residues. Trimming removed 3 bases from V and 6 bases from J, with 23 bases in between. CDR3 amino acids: CASSFTGKPKGDPEAFF. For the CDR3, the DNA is TGTGCCAGCAGCTTTACGGGGAAACCCAAGGGGGACCCTGAAGCTTTCTTT.

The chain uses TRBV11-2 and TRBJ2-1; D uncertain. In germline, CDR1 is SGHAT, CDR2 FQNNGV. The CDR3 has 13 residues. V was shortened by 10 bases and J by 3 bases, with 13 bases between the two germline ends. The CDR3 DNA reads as TGTGCCACTTCGCCGACGGGCTACAATGAGCAGTTCTTC. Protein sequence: CATSPTGYNEQFF.

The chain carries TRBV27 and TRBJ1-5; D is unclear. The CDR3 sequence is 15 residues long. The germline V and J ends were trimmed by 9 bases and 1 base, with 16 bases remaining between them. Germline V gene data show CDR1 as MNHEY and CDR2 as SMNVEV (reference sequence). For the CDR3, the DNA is TGTGCCAGTCGGGCGGGGATTATAAGCAATCAGCCCCAGCATTTT. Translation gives CASRAGIISNQPQHF.

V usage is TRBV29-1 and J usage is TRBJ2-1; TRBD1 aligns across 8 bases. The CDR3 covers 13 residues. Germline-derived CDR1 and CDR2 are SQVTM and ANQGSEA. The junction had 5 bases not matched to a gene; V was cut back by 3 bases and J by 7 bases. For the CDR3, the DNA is TGCAGCGTTGATCCAGGGGGCGTGAATGAGCAGTTCTTC. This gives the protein CSVDPGGVNEQFF.

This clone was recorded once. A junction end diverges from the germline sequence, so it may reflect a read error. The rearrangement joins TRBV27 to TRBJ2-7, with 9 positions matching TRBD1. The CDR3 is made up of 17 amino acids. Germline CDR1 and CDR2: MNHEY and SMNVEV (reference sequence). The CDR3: CASSLTGGSEDPYEQYF. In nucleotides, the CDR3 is TGTGCCAGCAGTTTAACAGGGGGCTCTGAGGATCCCTACGAGCAGTACTTT.

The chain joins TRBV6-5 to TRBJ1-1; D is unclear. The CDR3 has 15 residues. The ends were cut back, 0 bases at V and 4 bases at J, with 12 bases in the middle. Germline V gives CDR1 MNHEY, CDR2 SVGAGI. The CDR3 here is CASSYSVWQRTEAFF. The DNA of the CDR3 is TGTGCCAGCAGTTACTCGGTGTGGCAACGCACTGAAGCTTTCTTT.